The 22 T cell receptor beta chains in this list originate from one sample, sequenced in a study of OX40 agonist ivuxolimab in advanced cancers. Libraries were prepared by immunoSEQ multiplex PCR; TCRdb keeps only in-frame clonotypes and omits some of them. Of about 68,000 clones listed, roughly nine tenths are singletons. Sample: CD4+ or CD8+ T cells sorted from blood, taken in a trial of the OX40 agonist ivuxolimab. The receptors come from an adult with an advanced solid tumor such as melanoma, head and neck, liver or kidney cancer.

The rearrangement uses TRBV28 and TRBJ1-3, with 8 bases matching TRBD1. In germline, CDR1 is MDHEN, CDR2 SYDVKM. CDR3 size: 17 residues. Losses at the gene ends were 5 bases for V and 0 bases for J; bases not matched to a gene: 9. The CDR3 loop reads CASSTRTGWDSGNTIYF. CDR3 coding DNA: TGTGCCAGCAGTACTCGGACAGGGTGGGACTCTGGAAACACCATATATTTT.

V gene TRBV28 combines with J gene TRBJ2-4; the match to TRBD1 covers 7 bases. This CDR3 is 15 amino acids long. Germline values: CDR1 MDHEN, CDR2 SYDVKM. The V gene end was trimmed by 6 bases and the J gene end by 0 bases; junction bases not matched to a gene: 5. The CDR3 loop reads CASRGGQPAKNIQYF. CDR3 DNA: TGTGCCAGCAGAGGGGGACAGCCAGCCAAAAACATTCAGTACTTC.

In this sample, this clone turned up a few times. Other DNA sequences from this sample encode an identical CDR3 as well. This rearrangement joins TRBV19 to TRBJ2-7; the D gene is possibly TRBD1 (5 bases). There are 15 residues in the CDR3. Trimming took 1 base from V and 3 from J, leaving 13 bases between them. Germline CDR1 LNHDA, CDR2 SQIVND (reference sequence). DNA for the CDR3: TGTGCCAGTAGTATAGGTCAGGGAAAAGACTACGAGCAGTACTTC. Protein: CASSIGQGKDYEQYF.

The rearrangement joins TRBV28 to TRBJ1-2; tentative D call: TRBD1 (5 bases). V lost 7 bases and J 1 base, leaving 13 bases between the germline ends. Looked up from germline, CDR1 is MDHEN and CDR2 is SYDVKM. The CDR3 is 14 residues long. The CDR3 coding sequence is TGTGCCAGCACTTGGGGCAGGGTTAACTATGGCTACACCTTC. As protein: CASTWGRVNYGYTF.

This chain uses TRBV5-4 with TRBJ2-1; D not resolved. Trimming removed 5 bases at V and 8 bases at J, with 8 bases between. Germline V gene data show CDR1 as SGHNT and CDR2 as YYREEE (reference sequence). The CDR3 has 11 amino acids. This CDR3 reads CASSSSDEQFF. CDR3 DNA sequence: TGTGCCAGCAGTTCGAGTGATGAGCAGTTCTTC. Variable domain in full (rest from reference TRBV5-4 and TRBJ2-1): ETGVTQSPTHLIKTRGQQVTLRCSSQSGHNTVSWYQQALGQGPQFIFQYYREEENGRGNFPPRFSGLQFPNYSSELNVNALELDDSALYLCASSSSDEQFFGPGTRLTVL.

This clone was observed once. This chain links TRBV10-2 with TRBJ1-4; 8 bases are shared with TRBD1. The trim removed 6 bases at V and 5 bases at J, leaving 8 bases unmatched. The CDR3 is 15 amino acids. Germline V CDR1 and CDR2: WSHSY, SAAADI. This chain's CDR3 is CASRKDRGLNEKLFF. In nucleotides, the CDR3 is TGCGCCAGCAGAAAAGACAGGGGACTGAATGAAAAACTGTTTTTT.

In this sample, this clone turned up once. The CDR3 DNA reads as TGTGCCAGTAGTATAGCGGGTATCAGCACAGATACGCAGTATTTT. Encoded protein: CASSIAGISTDTQYF. The genes are TRBV19 and TRBJ2-3; D remains ambiguous. Between the trimmed V and J ends, which lost 1 base and 0 bases, there was a span of 8 bases. CDR1 is LNHDA and CDR2 is SQIVND in the germline V gene (reference sequence). CDR3 length equals 15 residues.

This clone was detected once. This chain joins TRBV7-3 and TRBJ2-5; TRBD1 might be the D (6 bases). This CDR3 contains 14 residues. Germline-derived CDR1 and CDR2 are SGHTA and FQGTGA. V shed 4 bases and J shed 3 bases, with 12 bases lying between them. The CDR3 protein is CASSSTDREETQYF. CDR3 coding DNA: TGTGCCAGCAGCTCCACGGACAGAGAAGAGACCCAGTACTTC.

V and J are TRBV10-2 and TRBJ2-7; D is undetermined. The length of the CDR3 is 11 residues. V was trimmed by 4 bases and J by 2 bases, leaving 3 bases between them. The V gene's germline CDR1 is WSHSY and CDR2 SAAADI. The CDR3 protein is CASSGTYEQYF. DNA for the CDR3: TGCGCCAGCAGTGGGACCTACGAGCAGTACTTC.

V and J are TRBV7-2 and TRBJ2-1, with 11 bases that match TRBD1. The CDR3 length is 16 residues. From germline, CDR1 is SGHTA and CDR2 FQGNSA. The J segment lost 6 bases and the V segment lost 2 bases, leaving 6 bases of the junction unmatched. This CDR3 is CASSLTGTGGFNEQFF. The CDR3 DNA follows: TGTGCCAGCAGCTTAACCGGGACAGGGGGGTTCAATGAGCAGTTCTTC.

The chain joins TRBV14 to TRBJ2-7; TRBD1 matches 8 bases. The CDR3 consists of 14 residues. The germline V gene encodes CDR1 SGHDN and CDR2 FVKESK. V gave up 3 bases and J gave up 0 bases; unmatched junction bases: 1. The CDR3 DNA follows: TGTGCCAGCAGCCACAGGGGGCCCTCCTACGAGCAGTACTTC. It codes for CASSHRGPSYEQYF.

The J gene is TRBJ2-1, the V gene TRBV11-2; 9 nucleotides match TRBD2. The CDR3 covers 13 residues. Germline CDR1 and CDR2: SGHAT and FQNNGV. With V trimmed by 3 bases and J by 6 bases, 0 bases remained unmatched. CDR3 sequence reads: CASSLREGNEQFF. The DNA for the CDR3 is TGTGCCAGCAGCTTGCGGGAGGGCAATGAGCAGTTCTTC.

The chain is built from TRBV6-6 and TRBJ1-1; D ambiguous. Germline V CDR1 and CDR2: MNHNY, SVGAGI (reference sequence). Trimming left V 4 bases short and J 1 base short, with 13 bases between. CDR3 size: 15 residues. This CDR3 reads CASSSGGLGNTEAFF. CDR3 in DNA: TGTGCCAGCAGTTCTGGAGGGTTGGGGAACACTGAAGCTTTCTTT.

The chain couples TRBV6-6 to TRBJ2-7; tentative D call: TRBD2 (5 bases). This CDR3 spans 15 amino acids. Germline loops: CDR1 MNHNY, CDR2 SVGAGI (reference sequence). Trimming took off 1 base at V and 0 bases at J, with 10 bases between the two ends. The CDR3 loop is CASSYLTGSSYEQYF. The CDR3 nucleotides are TGTGCCAGCAGTTACTTAACGGGAAGCTCCTACGAGCAGTACTTC.

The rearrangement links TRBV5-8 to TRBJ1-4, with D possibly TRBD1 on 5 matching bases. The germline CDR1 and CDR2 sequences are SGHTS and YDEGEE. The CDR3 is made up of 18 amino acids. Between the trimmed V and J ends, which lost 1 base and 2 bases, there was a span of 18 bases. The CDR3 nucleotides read TGTGCCAGCAGCTTGCGGGGGACCGCGGGTCCGACTAATGAAAAACTGTTTTTT. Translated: CASSLRGTAGPTNEKLFF.

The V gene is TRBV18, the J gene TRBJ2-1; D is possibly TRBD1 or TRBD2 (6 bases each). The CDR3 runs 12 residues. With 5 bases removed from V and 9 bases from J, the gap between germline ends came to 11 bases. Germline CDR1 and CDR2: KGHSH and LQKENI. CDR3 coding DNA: TGTGCCAGCTCATTAGGGGGGATTGAGCAGTTCTTC. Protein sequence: CASSLGGIEQFF.

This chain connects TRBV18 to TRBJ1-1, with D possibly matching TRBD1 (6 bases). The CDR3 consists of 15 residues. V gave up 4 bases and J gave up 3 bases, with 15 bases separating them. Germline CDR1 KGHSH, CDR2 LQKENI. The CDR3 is CASSLLGGEDTEAFF. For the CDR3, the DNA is TGTGCCAGCTCACTACTTGGGGGCGAAGACACTGAAGCTTTCTTT.

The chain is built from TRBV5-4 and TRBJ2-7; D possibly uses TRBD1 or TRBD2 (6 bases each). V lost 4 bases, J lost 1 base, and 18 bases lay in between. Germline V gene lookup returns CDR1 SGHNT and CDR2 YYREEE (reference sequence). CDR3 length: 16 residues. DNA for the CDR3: TGTGCCAGCAGCCTCCGGGGGACAAGAAATTCCTACGAGCAGTACTTC. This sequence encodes CASSLRGTRNSYEQYF.

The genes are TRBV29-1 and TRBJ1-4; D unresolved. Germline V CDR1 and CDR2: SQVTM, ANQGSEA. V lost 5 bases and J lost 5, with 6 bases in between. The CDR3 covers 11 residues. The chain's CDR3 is CSVRENEKLFF. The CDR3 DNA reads TGCAGCGTTAGGGAGAATGAAAAACTGTTTTTT.

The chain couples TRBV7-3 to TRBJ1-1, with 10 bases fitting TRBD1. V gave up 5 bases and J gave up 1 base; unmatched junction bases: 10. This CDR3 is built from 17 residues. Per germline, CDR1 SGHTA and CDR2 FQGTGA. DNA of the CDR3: TGTGCCAGCAGCCCAGATGACAGGGGGCAAGGGAACACTGAAGCTTTCTTT. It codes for CASSPDDRGQGNTEAFF.

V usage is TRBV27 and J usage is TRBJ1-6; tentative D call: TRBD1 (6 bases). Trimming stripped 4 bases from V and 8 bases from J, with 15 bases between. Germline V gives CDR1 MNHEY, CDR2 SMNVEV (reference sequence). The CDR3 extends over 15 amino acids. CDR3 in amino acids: CASSSTDRGHSPLHF. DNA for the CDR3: TGTGCCAGCAGTTCAACGGACAGAGGTCATTCACCCCTCCACTTT.

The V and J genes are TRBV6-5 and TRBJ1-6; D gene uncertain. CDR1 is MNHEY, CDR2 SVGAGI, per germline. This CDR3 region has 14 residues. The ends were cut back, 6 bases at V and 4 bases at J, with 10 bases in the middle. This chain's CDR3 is CASRRELYNSPLHF. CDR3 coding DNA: TGTGCCAGCAGGCGGGAGCTGTATAATTCACCCCTCCACTTT.